The clone carrying this TCR beta chain has ten or more counts. Its antigen remains unknown. These data come from a study of regulatory T cells in long-lasting Graves disease. General study points: Repertoires from persistent disease leaned toward TRBV28, TRBJ1-2 and TRBJ2-5.

Building of the TCR beta libraries involved iRepertoire HTBI primers and Arm-PCR of CDR3 regions. MiXCR, run by TCRdb on the multiplex PCR reads, gives a single entry per CDR3 protein. Of a few hundred thousand distinct CDR3 sequences listed, approximately 18% are singletons. From germline, CDR1 is MNHEY and CDR2 SMNVEV (reference sequence). V lost 5 bases, J lost 4 bases, and 10 bases stayed unmatched. This CDR3 has 16 amino acids. Time point indicated: newly diagnosed GD, antithyroid drugs for less than 3 months. The TCR library was made from RNA that had been extracted from PBMCs in TRIzol. Tubes containing EDTA received nine milliliters of drawn peripheral blood. These data are also associated with another study on T cells in Graves' hyperthyroidism and ophthalmopathy.

This chain uses TRBV27 with TRBJ1-5; TRBD1 agrees at 8 bases. Sequenced material: peripheral blood mononuclear cells (PBMCs), taken at new diagnosis, from a patient treated with antithyroid drugs. The clonotype originates from a woman in her twenties or thirties with Graves disease. CDR3 DNA sequence: TGTGCCAGCAGTCCTCGGACAGGGCCGATTAATCAGCCCCAGCATTTT. Its protein product is CASSPRTGPINQPQHF.